A selection of T cell receptor beta chains follows, all from one sample in a study of cytomegalovirus exposure and HLA in healthy donors. The repertoire was sequenced with immunoSEQ multiplex PCR; TCRdb's copy has only in-frame clones and lacks some. The sample features roughly 34,000 clones, with under 4.5% in its top ten. Sample: PBMCs. These receptors all stem from a man in his forties or fifties in good health and CMV-seronegative. CDR3s include the opening cysteine and the closing phenylalanine or tryptophan. Fields, in order: J gene, D gene, V gene, CDR3 protein, CDR3 DNA. The D gene is left open where the match is weak.

J gene: TRBJ1-5
D gene: .
V gene: TRBV7-2
CDR3 protein: CASRGYSNQPQHF
CDR3 DNA: TGTGCCAGCCGGGGATATTCCAATCAGCCCCAGCATTTT

J gene: TRBJ2-7
D gene: TRBD1
V gene: TRBV5-4
CDR3 protein: CASSGRDRGVGEQYF
CDR3 DNA: TGTGCCAGCAGCGGCCGGGACAGGGGAGTTGGAGAGCAGTACTTC

J gene: TRBJ2-7
D gene: TRBD2
V gene: TRBV25-1
CDR3 protein: CASSPGASGSRAYEQYF
CDR3 DNA: TGTGCCAGTTCCCCCGGGGCTAGCGGGAGTCGGGCCTACGAGCAGTACTTC

J gene: TRBJ2-3
D gene: TRBD2
V gene: TRBV14
CDR3 protein: CASSVVAGAGDTQYF
CDR3 DNA: TGTGCCAGCAGCGTTGTTGCGGGAGCAGGGGATACGCAGTATTTT

J gene: TRBJ2-1
D gene: .
V gene: TRBV29-1
CDR3 protein: CSVDLAGNRGNEQFF
CDR3 DNA: TGCAGCGTTGATTTGGCCGGGAATAGAGGAAATGAGCAGTTCTTC

J gene: TRBJ2-2
D gene: .
V gene: TRBV7-9
CDR3 protein: CASSGAISNTGELFF
CDR3 DNA: TGTGCCAGCAGCGGGGCTATATCGAACACCGGGGAGCTGTTTTTT

J gene: TRBJ2-7
D gene: TRBD1
V gene: TRBV18
CDR3 protein: CASSGTGGLAPYEQYF
CDR3 DNA: TGTGCCAGCTCAGGGACAGGGGGCCTCGCACCGTACGAGCAGTACTTC

J gene: TRBJ1-2
D gene: TRBD1
V gene: TRBV4-3
CDR3 protein: CASSDWDRAYGYTF
CDR3 DNA: TGCGCCAGCAGCGATTGGGACAGGGCGTATGGCTACACCTTC

J gene: TRBJ1-2
D gene: TRBD1
V gene: TRBV25-1
CDR3 protein: CASSDRDRAFGYTF
CDR3 DNA: TGTGCCAGCAGTGATCGCGACAGGGCCTTTGGCTACACCTTC

J gene: TRBJ2-1
D gene: TRBD2
V gene: TRBV15
CDR3 protein: CATSRDQGGRANEQFF
CDR3 DNA: TGTGCCACCAGCAGGGATCAGGGCGGGAGAGCTAATGAGCAGTTCTTC

J gene: TRBJ2-5
D gene: .
V gene: TRBV29-1
CDR3 protein: CSSRGVETQYF
CDR3 DNA: TGCAGTTCTCGGGGAGTGGAGACCCAGTACTTC